These 32 T cell receptor beta chains were all obtained from the same sample, sequenced in a study of blood T cell repertoires in COVID-19. Clones were read by immunoSEQ multiplex PCR, and TCRdb kept only the in-frame ones, dropping some. The sample has approximately 280,000 clones; approximately 90% are singletons. The source material was peripheral blood. The receptor source for this set is a man aged 40-50 years with acute or convalescent COVID-19.

V and J are TRBV7-6 and TRBJ2-3; possible D gene TRBD2, 7 bases. CDR3 length: 16 amino acids. Germline lookup yields CDR1 SGHVS and CDR2 FNYEAQ. The V end was cut by 1 base, the J end by 2 bases, with 13 bases between. For the CDR3, the DNA is TGTGCCAGCAGCTTAGAGGGGGGGAGGTCCACAGATACGCAGTATTTT. This sequence encodes CASSLEGGRSTDTQYF.

The rearrangement links TRBV5-1 to TRBJ1-2; 7 bases agree with TRBD1. Per the germline V gene, CDR1 is SGHRS and CDR2 is YFSETQ. CDR3 size: 14 residues. Trimming removed 4 bases from V and 4 bases from J; junction bases left unmatched: 7. CDR3 region: CASSTTGEGYGYTF. CDR3 coding DNA: TGCGCCAGCAGCACCACAGGGGAAGGCTATGGCTACACCTTC.

This sequence joins TRBV6-5 and TRBJ2-7; weak D call: TRBD2 (6 bases). The CDR3 spans 14 residues. CDR1 is MNHEY, CDR2 SVGAGI, per germline. V was clipped by 4 bases and J by 8 bases, with 18 bases between them. The CDR3 loop is CASSSSRDSLKQYF. CDR3 DNA sequence: TGTGCCAGCAGTTCTTCCCGGGACTCTCTCAAGCAGTACTTC.

The rearrangement uses TRBV27 and TRBJ1-1; maybe TRBD1 (5 bases). The germline V gene encodes CDR1 MNHEY and CDR2 SMNVEV (reference sequence). The CDR3 length is 14 residues. The V gene lost 4 bases and the J gene lost 4 bases, with 13 bases spanning the gap. CDR3 in amino acids: CASSSDSGITEAFF. The CDR3, as DNA: TGTGCCAGCAGTTCCGACAGTGGGATCACTGAAGCTTTCTTT.

This clone appeared once. J is TRBJ2-7 and V is TRBV6-5, with D possibly matching TRBD1 (5 bases). V was clipped by 9 bases and J by 3 bases, with 15 bases between them. CDR1 is MNHEY, CDR2 SVGAGI, per germline. CDR3 length equals 13 residues. This CDR3 reads CASNPYQGYEQYF. The CDR3 bases are TGTGCCAGTAATCCCTACCAGGGCTACGAGCAGTACTTC.

This clone was counted only a few times. The chain employs TRBV3-1 (or the pseudogene TRBV3-2) and TRBJ2-1; 9 bases line up with TRBD2. CDR1 is LGHDT, CDR2 YNNKEL, per germline (reference sequence). The CDR3 runs to 15 residues. V was clipped by 3 bases and J by 3 bases; unmatched bases: 3. CDR3 amino acids: CASSHVAGVYNEQFF. CDR3 bases: TGTGCCAGCAGCCACGTAGCGGGGGTCTACAATGAGCAGTTCTTC.

This sequence joins TRBV3-1 (or the pseudogene TRBV3-2) and TRBJ1-1; D remains ambiguous. Germline CDR1 is LGHDT and CDR2 is YNNKEL (reference sequence). V was clipped by 4 bases and J by 2 bases, with 11 bases between them. The CDR3 sequence is 14 residues long. The CDR3, as DNA: TGTGCCAGCAGCCCCCTAACCGGTAACACTGAAGCTTTCTTT. Translated, it gives CASSPLTGNTEAFF.

The genes are TRBV6-4 and TRBJ1-6, with a possible D match to TRBD1 (6 bases). The CDR3 spans 13 residues. The germline gives CDR1 MRHNA, CDR2 SNTAGT. V lost 6 bases and J lost 10, with 13 bases in between. The CDR3 nucleotides are TGTGCCAGCAGAAACAGGGACGGCTCACCCCTCCACTTT. Translated, it gives CASRNRDGSPLHF.

J is TRBJ2-7 and V is TRBV10-3, with 7 bases fitting TRBD1. V gave up 4 bases and J gave up 0 bases; unmatched junction bases: 9. Germline V lookup: CDR1 ENHRY, CDR2 SYGVKD. The CDR3 spans 16 residues. CDR3 in DNA: TGTGCCATCAGTGCCCTGAGGACAGGCTTCTCCTACGAGCAGTACTTC. This gives the protein CAISALRTGFSYEQYF.

The chain is built from TRBV5-1 and TRBJ2-2; the D gene is possibly TRBD1 (6 bases). Trimming removed 4 bases from V and 0 bases from J, with 7 bases in between. The CDR3 contains 14 residues. CDR1 and CDR2 from the germline V gene are SGHRS and YFSETQ. The CDR3 spells CASSTGTNTGELFF. The CDR3 nucleotides read TGCGCCAGCAGCACAGGGACGAACACCGGGGAGCTGTTTTTT.

This chain connects TRBV4-1 to TRBJ2-3; D perhaps matches TRBD2 (6 bases). The CDR3 runs 14 residues. CDR1 MGHRA and CDR2 YSYEKL come from the germline V gene. V was clipped by 4 bases and J by 2 bases, with 10 bases between them. The CDR3 DNA is TGCGCCAGCAGCCCAGGAGGGGACACAGATACGCAGTATTTT. Its protein is CASSPGGDTDTQYF.

The J gene is TRBJ2-3, the V gene TRBV9; the D is unclear. V lost 0 bases to trimming and J lost 3 bases, with 5 bases between them. The germline CDR1 and CDR2 sequences are SGDLS and YYNGEE. This CDR3 region has 13 residues. In DNA form, the CDR3 reads TGTGCCAGCAGCGTAGTCGGGACAGATACGCAGTATTTT. Amino acid sequence: CASSVVGTDTQYF.

The chain joins TRBV2 to TRBJ2-7; D is unclear. This CDR3 spans 10 amino acids. Germline V lookup: CDR1 SNHLY, CDR2 FYNNEI. The germline V and J ends were trimmed by 6 bases and 3 bases, with 3 bases remaining between them. CDR3 DNA sequence: TGTGCCAGCAGATACTACGAGCAGTACTTC. Translated, it gives CASRYYEQYF.

The chain has TRBV19 and TRBJ1-5, with D tentatively TRBD1 (6 bases). The CDR3 consists of 16 residues. The germline gives CDR1 LNHDA, CDR2 SQIVND (reference sequence). V lost 2 bases, J lost 3 bases, and 14 bases lay in between. The CDR3 sequence: CASSINTGLVNQPQHF. The CDR3 DNA is TGTGCCAGTAGTATAAATACAGGGCTGGTCAATCAGCCCCAGCATTTT.

The chain joins TRBV2 to TRBJ1-1; D not resolved. The CDR3 is 13 amino acids. The germline V gene has CDR1 SNHLY and CDR2 FYNNEI. Trimming left V 4 bases short and J 0 bases short, with 6 bases between. The CDR3 protein is CASSVLLNTEAFF. The CDR3 DNA reads TGTGCCAGCAGTGTACTGCTGAACACTGAAGCTTTCTTT.

The rearrangement uses TRBV6-6 and TRBJ2-7; TRBD1 is a possible D gene (5 bases). The CDR3 spans 15 residues. The V and J ends lost 4 bases and 0 bases respectively, with 13 bases between them. From germline, CDR1 is MNHNY and CDR2 SVGAGI (reference sequence). CDR3 amino acids: CASSLDIPSSYEQYF. In DNA, the CDR3 is TGTGCCAGCAGTTTGGACATCCCGAGCTCCTACGAGCAGTACTTC.

The chain combines TRBV6-1 with TRBJ1-1; D gene ambiguous. Germline V gives CDR1 MNHNS, CDR2 SASEGT. The CDR3 is made up of 13 amino acids. V gave up 2 bases and J gave up 1 base, with 5 bases separating them. CDR3 residues: CASSERGNTEAFF. The CDR3 DNA reads TGTGCCAGCAGTGAACGGGGGAACACTGAAGCTTTCTTT.

This chain joins TRBV6-1 and TRBJ1-3; no clear D. The CDR3 spans 15 residues. V was pared by 3 bases and J by 2 bases, with 11 bases between. The germline CDR1 and CDR2 sequences are MNHNS and SASEGT. The CDR3 nucleotides are TGTGCCAGCAGTGAGAATTGGACTCCTGGAAACACCATATATTTT. This encodes CASSENWTPGNTIYF.

The gene calls are TRBV19 and TRBJ1-2, with 7 bases that match TRBD1. The CDR3 covers 13 residues. Germline V gives CDR1 LNHDA, CDR2 SQIVND (reference sequence). Trimming at V came to 7 bases and at J to 7 bases, leaving 9 bases not matched to a gene. For the CDR3, the DNA is TGTGCCAGTAACTATAGACAGGGAGGTGGCTACACCTTC. This sequence encodes CASNYRQGGGYTF.

V usage is TRBV28 and J usage is TRBJ1-4; tentatively, D is TRBD1 (6 bases). The CDR3 covers 15 residues. Trimming left V 7 bases short and J 3 bases short, with 15 bases between. Germline assignment: CDR1 MDHEN and CDR2 SYDVKM. Written as DNA, the CDR3 is TGTGCCAGCATCCCCCTAGGGGGATCTAATGAAAAACTGTTTTTT. Amino acid sequence: CASIPLGGSNEKLFF.

The chain is built from TRBV27 and TRBJ1-2, with 7 bases aligning to TRBD1. Germline CDR1 and CDR2: MNHEY and SMNVEV (reference sequence). This CDR3 comprises 14 residues. Unmatched junction bases numbered 8, after V lost 6 bases and J lost 4 bases. The CDR3 reads CASRRDRAGYGYTF. The CDR3 region has the DNA TGTGCCAGCAGAAGAGACAGGGCAGGCTATGGCTACACCTTC.

The CDR3 DNA reads as TGCAGCACCTCGGGACAGGGACTGAGGGGCTACACCTTC. This gives the protein CSTSGQGLRGYTF. This sequence joins TRBV29-1 and TRBJ1-2, with 9 bases identical to TRBD1. Germline CDR1 reads SQVTM; CDR2 reads ANQGSEA. The CDR3 runs 13 residues. Germline trimming cut 8 bases from V and 8 bases from J; bases unmatched to any gene: 12.

This clone occurred a few times. This chain joins TRBV5-4 and TRBJ1-1; tentative D call: TRBD1 (5 bases). Germline assignment: CDR1 SGHNT and CDR2 YYREEE (reference sequence). Trimming stripped 0 bases from V and 3 bases from J, with 9 bases between. The CDR3 runs 14 residues. CDR3: CASSLDSRDTEAFF. CDR3 nucleotides: TGTGCCAGCAGCTTGGATTCCAGGGACACTGAAGCTTTCTTT.

V gene TRBV19 combines with J gene TRBJ1-1; D not resolved. The germline gives CDR1 LNHDA, CDR2 SQIVND (reference sequence). Trimming stripped 4 bases from V and 4 bases from J, with 16 bases between. This CDR3 is 15 amino acids long. CDR3 protein: CASSKARRVGTEAFF. The CDR3 DNA is TGTGCCAGTAGTAAAGCGCGGAGGGTTGGCACTGAAGCTTTCTTT.

V usage is TRBV19 and J usage is TRBJ2-3; 11 nucleotides align to TRBD2. Germline CDR1 reads LNHDA; CDR2 reads SQIVND (reference sequence). The trim removed 4 bases at V and 3 bases at J, leaving 6 bases unmatched. CDR3 length: 16 amino acids. In nucleotides, the CDR3 is TGTGCCAGTAGTAAGGGACTAGCGGCGAGTACAGATACGCAGTATTTT. It translates to CASSKGLAASTDTQYF. Full variable domain (remainder filled in from reference TRBV19 and TRBJ2-3): DGGITQSPKYLFRKEGQNVTLSCEQNLNHDAMYWYRQDPGQGLRLIYYSQIVNDFQKGDIAEGYSVSREKKESFPLTVTSAQKNPTAFYLCASSKGLAASTDTQYFGPGTRLTVL.

The rearrangement uses TRBV29-1 and TRBJ1-2; 7 bases fit TRBD1. CDR3 length equals 13 residues. Germline-derived CDR1 and CDR2 are SQVTM and ANQGSEA. Germline trimming cut 0 bases from V and 8 bases from J; bases unmatched to any gene: 6. The CDR3 DNA follows: TGCAGCGTTGAAGAAATCACAGGGGTGGGCTACACCTTC. This translates into CSVEEITGVGYTF. Looking up the rest from reference TRBV29-1 and TRBJ1-2 gives the full variable domain: SAVISQKPSRDICQRGTSLTIQCQVDSQVTMMFWYRQQPGQSLTLIATANQGSEATYESGFVIDKFPISRPNLTFSTLTVSNMSPEDSSIYLCSVEEITGVGYTFGSGTRLTVV.

V and J are TRBV6-6 and TRBJ1-2; 9 bases align to TRBD1. The CDR3 contains 16 residues. V lost 4 bases, J lost 6 bases, and 12 bases stayed unmatched. The germline V gene has CDR1 MNHNY and CDR2 SVGAGI (reference sequence). CDR3 loop: CASSSPDRGTTNGYTF. CDR3 nucleotides: TGTGCCAGCAGTTCCCCAGACAGGGGGACAACCAATGGCTACACCTTC.

The chain couples TRBV4-2 to TRBJ1-2, with TRBD1 matching 7 bases. Germline CDR1 is LGHNA and CDR2 is YNFKEQ. After removal of 6 bases from V and 2 bases from J, the junction contained 6 bases not matched to a gene. CDR3 size: 14 residues. The CDR3 bases are TGTGCCAGCAGGCTCGGACAGGCCAACTATGGCTACACCTTC. This encodes CASRLGQANYGYTF.

This chain joins TRBV7-2 and TRBJ1-1, with TRBD1 matching 10 bases. Germline values: CDR1 SGHTA, CDR2 FQGNSA. With 5 bases clipped from V and 5 bases from J, the junction kept 11 bases outside the gene matches. The CDR3 is 16 residues long. The CDR3 sequence is CASSPKGDRGRTEAFF. DNA of the CDR3: TGTGCCAGCAGCCCAAAAGGGGACAGGGGTAGGACTGAAGCTTTCTTT.

This clone was seen a single time. The chain uses TRBV10-2 and TRBJ2-1; D possibly corresponds to TRBD2 (5 bases). CDR1 WSHSY and CDR2 SAAADI come from the germline V gene. Trimming took 8 bases from V and 2 from J, leaving 16 bases between them. This CDR3 has 15 amino acids. CDR3 in amino acids: CASSLGDSAYNEQFF. Here the CDR3 DNA reads TGCGCCAGCTCCCTCGGCGATAGCGCCTACAATGAGCAGTTCTTC.

This chain connects TRBV11-2 to TRBJ2-1; TRBD2 agrees at 10 bases. CDR1 SGHAT and CDR2 FQNNGV come from the germline V gene. The CDR3 contains 18 residues. J gave up 0 bases and V 5 bases, and 10 bases lay outside the gene matches. CDR3 residues: CASSPDPLAGASYNEQFF. CDR3 nucleotides: TGTGCCAGCAGCCCCGACCCCCTAGCGGGGGCCTCCTACAATGAGCAGTTCTTC.

The DNA of the CDR3 is TGTGCCAGCTCAACCGGACTGCCGCCAGCCTACGAGCAGTACTTC. This codes for CASSTGLPPAYEQYF. The chain recombines TRBV18 with TRBJ2-7; perhaps TRBD2 as D (5 bases). CDR3 length: 15 amino acids. Trimming cost V 5 bases and J 2 bases, with 16 bases left between them. In germline, CDR1 is KGHSH, CDR2 LQKENI.